This TCR beta chain stems from a study of technical replicates of blood from several donors. Sequencing used immunoSEQ multiplex PCR; TCRdb keeps in-frame clones, though not all of them. This table has tens of thousands of clones, around 86% appearing once. The CDR3 consists of 14 residues. Germline V lookup: CDR1 SEHNR, CDR2 FQNEAQ (reference sequence). V gave up 5 bases and J gave up 6 bases, with 13 bases separating them. The specimen sequenced was PBMCs. The TCR originated in a human donor in good health. Some clones in this sample may be carry-over from other donors' samples. The chain recombines TRBV7-9 with TRBJ1-4; D might be TRBD1 (6 bases). CDR3 region: CASSRTESDEKLFF. As DNA, the CDR3 is TGTGCCAGCAGCCGGACAGAGTCAGATGAAAAACTGTTTTTT.